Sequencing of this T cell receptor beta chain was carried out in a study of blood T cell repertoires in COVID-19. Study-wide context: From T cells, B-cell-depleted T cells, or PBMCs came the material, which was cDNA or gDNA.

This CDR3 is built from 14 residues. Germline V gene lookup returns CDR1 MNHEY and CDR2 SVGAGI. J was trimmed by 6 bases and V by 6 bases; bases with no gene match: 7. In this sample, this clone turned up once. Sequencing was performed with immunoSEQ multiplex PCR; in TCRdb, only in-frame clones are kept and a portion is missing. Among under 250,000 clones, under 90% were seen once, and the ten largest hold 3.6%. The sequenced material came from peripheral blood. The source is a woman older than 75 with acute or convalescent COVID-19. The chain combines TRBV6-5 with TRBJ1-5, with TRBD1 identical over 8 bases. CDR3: CASSQGAAGQPQHF. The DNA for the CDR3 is TGTGCCAGCAGCCAGGGGGCGGCTGGTCAGCCCCAGCATTTT.